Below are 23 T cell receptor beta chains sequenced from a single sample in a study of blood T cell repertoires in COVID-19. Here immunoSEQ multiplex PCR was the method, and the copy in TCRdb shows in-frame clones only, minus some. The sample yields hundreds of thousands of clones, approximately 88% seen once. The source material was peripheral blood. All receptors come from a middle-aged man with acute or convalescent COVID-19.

The CDR3 reads CASSPDRYGPQHF. CDR3 coding DNA: TGTGCCAGCAGTCCTGACAGGTATGGGCCCCAGCATTTT. The chain combines TRBV12-3 or TRBV12-4 with TRBJ1-5, with TRBD1 as a possible D gene (6 bases). Trimming cost V 5 bases and J 9 bases, with 14 bases left between them. The CDR3 has 13 residues.

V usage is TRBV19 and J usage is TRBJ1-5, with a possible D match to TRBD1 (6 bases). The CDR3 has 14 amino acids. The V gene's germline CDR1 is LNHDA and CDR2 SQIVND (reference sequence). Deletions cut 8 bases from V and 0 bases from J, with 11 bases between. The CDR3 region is CASAGTTSNQPQHF. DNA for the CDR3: TGTGCCAGTGCAGGGACAACTAGCAATCAGCCCCAGCATTTT.

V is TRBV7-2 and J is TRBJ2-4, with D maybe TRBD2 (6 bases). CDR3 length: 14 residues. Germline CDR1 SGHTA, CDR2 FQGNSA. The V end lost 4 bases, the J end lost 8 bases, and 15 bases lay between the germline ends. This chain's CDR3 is CASSYLFRGDIQYF. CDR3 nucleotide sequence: TGTGCCAGCAGCTACCTTTTCCGCGGGGACATTCAGTACTTC.

The CDR3 DNA is TGTGCCAGCAGCCCCGAAGACAGGGTGGCTAATGAAAAACTGTTTTTT. This gives the protein CASSPEDRVANEKLFF. The chain is built from TRBV7-8 and TRBJ1-4, with 7 bases identical to TRBD1. Germline-derived CDR1 and CDR2 are SGHVS and FQNEAQ. This CDR3 has 16 residues. The V gene end was trimmed by 5 bases and the J gene end by 3 bases; junction bases not matched to a gene: 9.

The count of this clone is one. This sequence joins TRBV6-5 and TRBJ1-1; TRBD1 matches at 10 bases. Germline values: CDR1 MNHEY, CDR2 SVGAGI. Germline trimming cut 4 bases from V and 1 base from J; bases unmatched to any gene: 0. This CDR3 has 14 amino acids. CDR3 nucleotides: TGTGCCAGCAGTTGGGACAGGGGGAACACTGAAGCTTTCTTT. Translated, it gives CASSWDRGNTEAFF.

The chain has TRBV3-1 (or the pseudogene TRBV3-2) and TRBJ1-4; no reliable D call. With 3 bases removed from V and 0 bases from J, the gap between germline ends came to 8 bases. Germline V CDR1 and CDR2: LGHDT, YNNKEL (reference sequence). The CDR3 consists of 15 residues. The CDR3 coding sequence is TGTGCCAGCAGCCAGAGACAAGCAACTAATGAAAAACTGTTTTTT. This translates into CASSQRQATNEKLFF.

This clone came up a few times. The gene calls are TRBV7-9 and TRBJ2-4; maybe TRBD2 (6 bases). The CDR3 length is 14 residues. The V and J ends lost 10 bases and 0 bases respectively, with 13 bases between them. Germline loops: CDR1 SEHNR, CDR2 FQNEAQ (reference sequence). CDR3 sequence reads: CATSSGLAKNIQYF. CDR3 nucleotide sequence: TGTGCCACCTCCTCGGGACTAGCCAAAAACATTCAGTACTTC.

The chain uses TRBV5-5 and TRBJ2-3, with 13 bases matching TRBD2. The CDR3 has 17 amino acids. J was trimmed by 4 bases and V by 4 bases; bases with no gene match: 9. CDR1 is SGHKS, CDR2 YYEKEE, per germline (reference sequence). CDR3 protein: CASSGGTSGTRADTQYF. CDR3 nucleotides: TGTGCCAGCAGCGGGGGGACTAGCGGGACTAGAGCAGATACGCAGTATTTT.

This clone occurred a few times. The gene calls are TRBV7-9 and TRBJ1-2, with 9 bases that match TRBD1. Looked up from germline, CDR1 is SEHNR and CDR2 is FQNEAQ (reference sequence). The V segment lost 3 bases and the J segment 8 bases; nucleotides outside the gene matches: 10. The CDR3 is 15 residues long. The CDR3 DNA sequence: TGTGCCAGCAGCTTCTCCGGGACAGGGCGCTTGGGCTACACCTTC. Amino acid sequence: CASSFSGTGRLGYTF.

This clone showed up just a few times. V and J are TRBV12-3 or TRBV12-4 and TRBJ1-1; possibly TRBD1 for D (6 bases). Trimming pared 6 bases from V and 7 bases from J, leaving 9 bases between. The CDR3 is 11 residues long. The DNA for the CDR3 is TGTGCCAGCAGAGGACAGATTGAAGCTTTCTTT. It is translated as CASRGQIEAFF.

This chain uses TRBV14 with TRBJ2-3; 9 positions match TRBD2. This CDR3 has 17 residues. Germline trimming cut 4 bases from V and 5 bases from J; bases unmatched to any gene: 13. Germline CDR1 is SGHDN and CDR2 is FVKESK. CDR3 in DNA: TGTGCCAGCAGCCCCCTCAATAGCGGGGGTACCAGAGATACGCAGTATTTT. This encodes CASSPLNSGGTRDTQYF. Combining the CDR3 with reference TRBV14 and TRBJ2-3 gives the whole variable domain EAGVTQFPSHSVIEKGQTVTLRCDPISGHDNLYWYRRVMGKEIKFLLHFVKESKQDESGMPNNRFLAERTGGTYSTLKVQPAELEDSGVYFCASSPLNSGGTRDTQYFGPGTRLTVL.

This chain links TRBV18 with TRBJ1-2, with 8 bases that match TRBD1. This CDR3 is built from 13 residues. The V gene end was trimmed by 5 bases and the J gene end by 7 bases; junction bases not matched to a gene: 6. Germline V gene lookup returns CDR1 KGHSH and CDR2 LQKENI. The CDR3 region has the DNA TGTGCCAGCTCATCAGGGGGCCTTATTGGCTACACCTTC. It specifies CASSSGGLIGYTF.

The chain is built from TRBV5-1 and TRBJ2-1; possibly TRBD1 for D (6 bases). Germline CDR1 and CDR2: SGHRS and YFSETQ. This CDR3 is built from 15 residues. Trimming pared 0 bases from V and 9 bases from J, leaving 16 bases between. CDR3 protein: CASSLAQGGSGEQFF. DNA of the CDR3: TGCGCCAGCAGCTTGGCACAGGGCGGCAGCGGTGAGCAGTTCTTC.

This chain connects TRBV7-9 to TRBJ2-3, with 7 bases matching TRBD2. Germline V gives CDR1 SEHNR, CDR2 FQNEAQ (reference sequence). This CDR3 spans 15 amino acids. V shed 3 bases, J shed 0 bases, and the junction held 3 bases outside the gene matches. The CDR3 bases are TGTGCCAGCAGCTTGGGGACTACTAGCACAGATACGCAGTATTTT. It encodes CASSLGTTSTDTQYF. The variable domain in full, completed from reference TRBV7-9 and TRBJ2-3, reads DTGVSQNPRHKITKRGQNVTFRCDPISEHNRLYWYRQTLGQGPEFLTYFQNEAQLEKSRLLSDRFSAERPKGSFSTLEIQRTEQGDSAMYLCASSLGTTSTDTQYFGPGTRLTVL.

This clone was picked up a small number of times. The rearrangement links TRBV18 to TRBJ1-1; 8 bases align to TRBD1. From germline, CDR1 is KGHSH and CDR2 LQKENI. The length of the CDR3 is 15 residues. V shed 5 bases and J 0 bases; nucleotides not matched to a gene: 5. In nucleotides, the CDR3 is TGTGCCAGCTCAGAACAGACAGGGGTGAACACTGAAGCTTTCTTT. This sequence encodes CASSEQTGVNTEAFF.

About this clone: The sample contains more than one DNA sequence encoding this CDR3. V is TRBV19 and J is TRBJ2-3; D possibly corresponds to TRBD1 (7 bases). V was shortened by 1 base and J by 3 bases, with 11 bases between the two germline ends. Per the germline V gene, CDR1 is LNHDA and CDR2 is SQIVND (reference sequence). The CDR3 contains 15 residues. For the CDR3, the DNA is TGTGCCAGTAGTATAGTGGCAGGGGGGACAGATACGCAGTATTTT. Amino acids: CASSIVAGGTDTQYF. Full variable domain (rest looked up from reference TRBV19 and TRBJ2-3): DGGITQSPKYLFRKEGQNVTLSCEQNLNHDAMYWYRQDPGQGLRLIYYSQIVNDFQKGDIAEGYSVSREKKESFPLTVTSAQKNPTAFYLCASSIVAGGTDTQYFGPGTRLTVL.

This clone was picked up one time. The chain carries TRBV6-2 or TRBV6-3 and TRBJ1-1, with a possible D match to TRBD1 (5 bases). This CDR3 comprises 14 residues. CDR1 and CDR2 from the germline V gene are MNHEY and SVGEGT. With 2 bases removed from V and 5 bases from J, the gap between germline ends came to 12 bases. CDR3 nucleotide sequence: TGTGCCAGCAGTTACGGGTCGGCAGGGACTGAAGCTTTCTTT. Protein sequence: CASSYGSAGTEAFF.

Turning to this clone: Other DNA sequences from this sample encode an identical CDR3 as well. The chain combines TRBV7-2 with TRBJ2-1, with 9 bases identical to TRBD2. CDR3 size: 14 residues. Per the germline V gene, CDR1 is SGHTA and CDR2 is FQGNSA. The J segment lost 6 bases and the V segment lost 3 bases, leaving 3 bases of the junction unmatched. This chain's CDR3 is CASSLGLAGNEQFF. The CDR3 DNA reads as TGTGCCAGCAGCTTGGGACTAGCTGGCAATGAGCAGTTCTTC.

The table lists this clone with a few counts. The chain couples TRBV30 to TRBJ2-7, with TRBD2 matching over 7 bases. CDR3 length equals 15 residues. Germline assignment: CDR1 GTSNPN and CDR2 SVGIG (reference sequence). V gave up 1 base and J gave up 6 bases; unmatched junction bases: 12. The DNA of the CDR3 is TGTGCCTGGAGTGACCCCTCGGGGGGACTCGGCGAGCAGTACTTC. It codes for CAWSDPSGGLGEQYF.

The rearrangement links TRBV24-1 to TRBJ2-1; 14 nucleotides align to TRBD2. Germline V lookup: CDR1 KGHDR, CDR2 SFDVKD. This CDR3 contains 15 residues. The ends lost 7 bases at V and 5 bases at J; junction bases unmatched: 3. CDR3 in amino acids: CATRAGLAGDNEQFF. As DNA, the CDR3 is TGTGCCACCAGAGCGGGACTAGCGGGAGACAATGAGCAGTTCTTC.

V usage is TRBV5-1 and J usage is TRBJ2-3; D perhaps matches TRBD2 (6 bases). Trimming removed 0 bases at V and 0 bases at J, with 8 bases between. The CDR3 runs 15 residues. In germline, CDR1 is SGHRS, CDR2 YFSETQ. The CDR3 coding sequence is TGCGCCAGCAGCTTGGGCGGGAAAAGCACAGATACGCAGTATTTT. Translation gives CASSLGGKSTDTQYF. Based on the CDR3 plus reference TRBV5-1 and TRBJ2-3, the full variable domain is KAGVTQTPRYLIKTRGQQVTLSCSPISGHRSVSWYQQTPGQGLQFLFEYFSETQRNKGNFPGRFSGRQFSNSRSEMNVSTLELGDSALYLCASSLGGKSTDTQYFGPGTRLTVL.

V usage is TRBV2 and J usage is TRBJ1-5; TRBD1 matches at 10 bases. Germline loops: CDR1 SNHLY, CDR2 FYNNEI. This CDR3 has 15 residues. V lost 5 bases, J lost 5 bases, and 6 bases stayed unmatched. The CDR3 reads CASSSRQGAYQPQHF. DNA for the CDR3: TGTGCCAGCAGTTCCCGACAGGGGGCTTATCAGCCCCAGCATTTT.

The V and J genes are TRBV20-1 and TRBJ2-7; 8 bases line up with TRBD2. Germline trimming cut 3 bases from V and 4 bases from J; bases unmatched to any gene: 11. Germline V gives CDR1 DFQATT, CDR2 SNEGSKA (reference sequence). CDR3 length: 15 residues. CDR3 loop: CSASVAGWGRYEQYF. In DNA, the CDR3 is TGCAGTGCTAGTGTAGCGGGATGGGGGAGATACGAGCAGTACTTC.